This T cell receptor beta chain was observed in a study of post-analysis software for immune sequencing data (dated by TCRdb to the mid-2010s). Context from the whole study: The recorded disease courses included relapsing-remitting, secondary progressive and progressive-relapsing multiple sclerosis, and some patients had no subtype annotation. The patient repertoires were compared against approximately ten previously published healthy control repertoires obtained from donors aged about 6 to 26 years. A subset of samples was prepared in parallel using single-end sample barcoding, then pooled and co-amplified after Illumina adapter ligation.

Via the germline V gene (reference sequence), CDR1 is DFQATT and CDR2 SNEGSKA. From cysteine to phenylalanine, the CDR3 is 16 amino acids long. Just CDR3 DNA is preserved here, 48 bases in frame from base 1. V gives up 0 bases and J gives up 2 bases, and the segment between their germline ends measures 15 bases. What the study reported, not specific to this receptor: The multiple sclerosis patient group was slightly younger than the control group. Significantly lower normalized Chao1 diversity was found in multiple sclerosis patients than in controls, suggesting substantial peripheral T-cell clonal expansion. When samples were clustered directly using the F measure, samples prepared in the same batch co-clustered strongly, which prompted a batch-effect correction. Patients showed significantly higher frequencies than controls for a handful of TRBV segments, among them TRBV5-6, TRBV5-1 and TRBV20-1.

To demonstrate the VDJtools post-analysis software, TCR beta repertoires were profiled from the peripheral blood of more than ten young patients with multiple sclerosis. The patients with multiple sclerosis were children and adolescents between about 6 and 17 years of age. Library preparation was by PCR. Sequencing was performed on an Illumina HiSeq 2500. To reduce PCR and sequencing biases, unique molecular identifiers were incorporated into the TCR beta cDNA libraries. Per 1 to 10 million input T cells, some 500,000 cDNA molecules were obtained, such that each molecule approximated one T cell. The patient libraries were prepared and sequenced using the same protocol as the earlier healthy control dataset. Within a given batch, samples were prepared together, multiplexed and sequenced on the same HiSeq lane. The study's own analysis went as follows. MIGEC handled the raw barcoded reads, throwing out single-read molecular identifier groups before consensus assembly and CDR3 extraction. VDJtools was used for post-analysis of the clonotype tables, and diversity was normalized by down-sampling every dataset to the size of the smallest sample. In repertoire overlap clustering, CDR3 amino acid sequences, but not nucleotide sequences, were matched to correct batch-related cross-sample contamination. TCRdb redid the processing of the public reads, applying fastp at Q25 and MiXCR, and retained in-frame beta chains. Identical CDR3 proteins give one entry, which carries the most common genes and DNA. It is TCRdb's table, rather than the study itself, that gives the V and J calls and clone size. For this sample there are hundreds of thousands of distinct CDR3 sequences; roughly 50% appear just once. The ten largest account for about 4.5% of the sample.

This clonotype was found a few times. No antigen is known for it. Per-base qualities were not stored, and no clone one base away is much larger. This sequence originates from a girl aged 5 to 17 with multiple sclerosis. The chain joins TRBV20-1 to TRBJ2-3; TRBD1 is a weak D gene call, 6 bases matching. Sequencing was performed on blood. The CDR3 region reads CSARDRQGIITDTQYF. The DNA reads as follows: TGCAGTGCTAGAGATAGGCAGGGGATAATCACAGATACGCAGTATTTT.